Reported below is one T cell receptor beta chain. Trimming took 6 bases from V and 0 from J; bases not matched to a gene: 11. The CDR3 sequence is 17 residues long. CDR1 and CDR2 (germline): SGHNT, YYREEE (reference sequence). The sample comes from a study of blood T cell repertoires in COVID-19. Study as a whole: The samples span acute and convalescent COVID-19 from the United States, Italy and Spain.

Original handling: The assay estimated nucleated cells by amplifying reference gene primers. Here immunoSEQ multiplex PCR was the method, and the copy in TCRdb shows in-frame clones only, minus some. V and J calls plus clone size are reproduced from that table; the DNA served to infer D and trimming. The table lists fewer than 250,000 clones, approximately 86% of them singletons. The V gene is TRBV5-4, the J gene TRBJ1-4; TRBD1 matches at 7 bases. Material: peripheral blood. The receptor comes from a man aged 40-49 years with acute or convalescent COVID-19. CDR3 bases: TGTGCCAGCAACCACCGGGGGACAGCTGCAACTAATGAAAAACTGTTTTTT. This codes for CASNHRGTAATNEKLFF.